The TCR beta chain under discussion was sequenced for a study of blood T cell repertoires in COVID-19. The germline CDR1 and CDR2 sequences are SGHTA and FQGNSA. V was clipped by 5 bases and J by 4 bases, with 15 bases between them. The CDR3 length is 14 residues. Enrolled through a virtual design, the participants were between 18 and 89 years of age and came from about two dozen US areas. Profiled with immunoSEQ multiplex PCR; TCRdb holds only in-frame clones, not every one. Among a few hundred thousand clones, 70% to 90% were seen once, and the ten largest hold about 9.5%. Specimen: PBMCs or T cells enriched from blood (not recorded which). This TCR was sampled from a woman in her forties who had recovered from COVID-19. The V call is TRBV7-2, the J call TRBJ2-7; maybe TRBD2 (6 bases). Here the CDR3 DNA reads TGTGCCAGCAGCCCGCGGCGGGACTCGTACGAGCAGTACTTC. Encoded protein: CASSPRRDSYEQYF.